The sequence of this T cell receptor beta chain was determined in a study of tumor and adjacent non-tumor tissue in lung cancer. Comment on this clonotype: Its antigen is unidentified. A junction end diverges from the germline sequence, so it may reflect a read error.

TCRbeta libraries were built with three rounds of nested PCR, modified from ARM-PCR. One entry per CDR3 protein results from TCRdb running MiXCR on the multiplex PCR reads. Among fewer than 120,000 distinct CDR3 sequences listed, about 80% were seen once. Germline V gene data show CDR1 as KGHDR and CDR2 as SFDVKD. The CDR3 has 14 residues. RNA was extracted from bulk tissue without any cell sorting. Chemotherapy-naive patients with new lung cancer underwent thoracic surgery in China, August–late 2014. Findings and caveats of the study: Top 100 clones took a larger repertoire share in normal lung.

This TCR was sampled from a man aged 70 or older with non-small cell lung cancer. This sequence joins TRBV24-1 and TRBJ1-2; D is ambiguous. Sequencing was carried out using lung tumor tissue. The chain's CDR3 is CATSDRAGNYGYAF. Here the CDR3 DNA reads TGTGCCACCAGTGACCGTGCCGGTAACTATGGCTACGCTTTC.